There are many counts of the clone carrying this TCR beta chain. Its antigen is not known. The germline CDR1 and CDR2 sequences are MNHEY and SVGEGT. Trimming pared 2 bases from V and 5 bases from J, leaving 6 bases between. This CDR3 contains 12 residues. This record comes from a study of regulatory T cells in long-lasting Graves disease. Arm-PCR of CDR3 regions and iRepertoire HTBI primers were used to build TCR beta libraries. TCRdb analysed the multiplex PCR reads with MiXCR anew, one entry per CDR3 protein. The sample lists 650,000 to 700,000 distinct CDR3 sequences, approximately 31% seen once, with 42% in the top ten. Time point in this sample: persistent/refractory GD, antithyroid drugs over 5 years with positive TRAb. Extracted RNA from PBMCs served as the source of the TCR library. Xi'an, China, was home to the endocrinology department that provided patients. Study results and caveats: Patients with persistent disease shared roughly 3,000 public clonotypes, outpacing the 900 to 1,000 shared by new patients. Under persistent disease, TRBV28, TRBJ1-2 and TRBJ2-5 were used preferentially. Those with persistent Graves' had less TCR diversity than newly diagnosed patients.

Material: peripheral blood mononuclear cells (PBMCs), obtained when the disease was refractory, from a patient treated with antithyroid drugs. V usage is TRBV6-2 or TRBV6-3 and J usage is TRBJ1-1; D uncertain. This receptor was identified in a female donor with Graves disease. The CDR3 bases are TGTGCCAGCAGTTACGGCGGGACTGAAGCTTTCTTT. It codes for CASSYGGTEAFF.